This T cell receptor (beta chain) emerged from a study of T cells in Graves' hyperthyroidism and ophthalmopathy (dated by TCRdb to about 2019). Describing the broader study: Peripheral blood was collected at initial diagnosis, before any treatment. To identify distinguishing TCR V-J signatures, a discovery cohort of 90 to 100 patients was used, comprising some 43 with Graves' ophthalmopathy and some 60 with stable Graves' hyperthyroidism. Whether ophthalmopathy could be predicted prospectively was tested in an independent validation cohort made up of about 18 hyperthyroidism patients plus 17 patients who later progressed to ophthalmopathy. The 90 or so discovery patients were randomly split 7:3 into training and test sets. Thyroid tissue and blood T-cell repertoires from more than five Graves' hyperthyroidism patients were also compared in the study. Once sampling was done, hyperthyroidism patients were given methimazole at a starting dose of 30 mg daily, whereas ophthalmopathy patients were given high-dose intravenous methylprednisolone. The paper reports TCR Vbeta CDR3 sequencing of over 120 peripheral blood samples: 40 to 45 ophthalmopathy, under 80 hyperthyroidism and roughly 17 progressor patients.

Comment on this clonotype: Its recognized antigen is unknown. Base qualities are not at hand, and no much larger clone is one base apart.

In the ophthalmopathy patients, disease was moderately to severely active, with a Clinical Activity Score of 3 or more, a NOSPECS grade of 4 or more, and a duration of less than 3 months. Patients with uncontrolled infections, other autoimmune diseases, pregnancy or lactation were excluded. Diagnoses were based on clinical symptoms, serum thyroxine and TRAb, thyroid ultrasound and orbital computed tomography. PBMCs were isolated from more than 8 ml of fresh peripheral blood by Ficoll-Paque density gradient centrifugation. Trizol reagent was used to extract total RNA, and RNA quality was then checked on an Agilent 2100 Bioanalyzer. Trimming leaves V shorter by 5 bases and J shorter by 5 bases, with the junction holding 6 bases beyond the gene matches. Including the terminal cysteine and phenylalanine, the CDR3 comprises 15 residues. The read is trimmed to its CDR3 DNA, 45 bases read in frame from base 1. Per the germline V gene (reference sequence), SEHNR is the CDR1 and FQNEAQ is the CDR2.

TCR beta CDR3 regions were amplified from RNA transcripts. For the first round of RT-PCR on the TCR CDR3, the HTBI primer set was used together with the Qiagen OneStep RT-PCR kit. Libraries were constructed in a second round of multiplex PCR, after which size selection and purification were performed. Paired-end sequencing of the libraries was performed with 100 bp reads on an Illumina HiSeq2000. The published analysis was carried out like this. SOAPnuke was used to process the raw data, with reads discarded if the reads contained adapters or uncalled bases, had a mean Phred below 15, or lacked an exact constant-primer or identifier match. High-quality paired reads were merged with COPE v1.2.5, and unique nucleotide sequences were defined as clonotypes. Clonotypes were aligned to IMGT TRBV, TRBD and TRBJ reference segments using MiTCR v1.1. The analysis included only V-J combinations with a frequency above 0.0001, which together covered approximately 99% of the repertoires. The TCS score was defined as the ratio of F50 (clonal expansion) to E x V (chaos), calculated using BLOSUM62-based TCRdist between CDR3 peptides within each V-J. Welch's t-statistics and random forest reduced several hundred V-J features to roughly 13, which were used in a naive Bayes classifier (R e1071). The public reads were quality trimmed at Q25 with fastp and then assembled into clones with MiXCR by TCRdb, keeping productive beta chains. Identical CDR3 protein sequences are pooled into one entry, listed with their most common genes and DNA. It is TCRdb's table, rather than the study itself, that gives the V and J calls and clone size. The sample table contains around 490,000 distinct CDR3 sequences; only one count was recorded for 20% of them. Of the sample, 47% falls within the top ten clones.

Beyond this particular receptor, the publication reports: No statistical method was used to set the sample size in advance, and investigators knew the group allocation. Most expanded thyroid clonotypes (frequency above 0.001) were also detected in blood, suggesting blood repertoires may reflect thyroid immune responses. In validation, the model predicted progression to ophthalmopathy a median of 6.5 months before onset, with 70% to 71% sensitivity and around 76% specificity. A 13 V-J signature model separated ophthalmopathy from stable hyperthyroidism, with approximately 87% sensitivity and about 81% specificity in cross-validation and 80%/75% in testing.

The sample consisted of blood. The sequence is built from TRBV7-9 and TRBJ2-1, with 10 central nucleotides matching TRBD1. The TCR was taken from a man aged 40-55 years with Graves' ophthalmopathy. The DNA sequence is TGTGCCAGCAGCCGGGGACAGGGGCCTAACAATGAGCAGTTCTTC. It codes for CASSRGQGPNNEQFF. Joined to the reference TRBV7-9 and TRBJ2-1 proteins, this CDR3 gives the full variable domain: DTGVSQNPRHKITKRGQNVTFRCDPISEHNRLYWYRQTLGQGPEFLTYFQNEAQLEKSRLLSDRFSAERPKGSFSTLEIQRTEQGDSAMYLCASSRGQGPNNEQFFGPGTRLTVL.